The subject of this entry is one T cell receptor beta chain. This sample is part of a study of blood T cell repertoires in COVID-19. Study in general: The analysed material was cDNA or gDNA that came from T cells, B-cell-depleted T cells, or PBMCs.

Methods used by the authors: For nucleated cells, counts were estimated from reference gene primer amplification. Libraries were prepared by immunoSEQ multiplex PCR; TCRdb keeps only in-frame clonotypes and omits some of them. V, J and clone size derive from that table, while D and trimming were established from the DNA sequence. The table records a few hundred thousand clones, around 90% of them present only once. The germline V gene has CDR1 LNHDA and CDR2 SQIVND (reference sequence). The length of the CDR3 is 14 residues. J gave up 7 bases and V 1 base, and 4 bases lay outside the gene matches. Ages ranged from roughly 18 to 100 years, with residence in some 25 US areas.

Sequenced material: PBMCs or T cells enriched from blood (not recorded which). The V call is TRBV19, the J call TRBJ1-2; 9 nucleotides align to TRBD1. The sequence was collected from a woman aged 18-29 years who had recovered from COVID-19. DNA for the CDR3: TGTGCCAGTAGTATAGGTACAGGGGGCTTTGGCTACACCTTC. This encodes CASSIGTGGFGYTF.